This T cell receptor beta chain was sequenced during a study of OX40 agonist ivuxolimab in advanced cancers. Study results and limitations: Among the nonresponders, some also had low normalized T-cell clonal expansion.

On this clone: As yet, its antigen is unknown.

V was shortened by 3 bases and J by 0 bases, with 11 bases between the two germline ends. Per germline, CDR1 SGDLS and CDR2 YYNGEE. CDR3 size: 15 residues. Here immunoSEQ multiplex PCR was the method, and the copy in TCRdb shows in-frame clones only, minus some. Of about 62,000 clones in the sample, about four fifths were seen once. The source material was CD4+ or CD8+ T cells sorted from blood, sampled in a trial of the OX40 agonist ivuxolimab. This TCR was sampled from an adult with an advanced solid tumor such as melanoma, head and neck, liver or kidney cancer. This sequence joins TRBV9 and TRBJ2-3, with a possible D match to TRBD2 (6 bases). The CDR3 is CASSGDGTSTDTQYF. CDR3 nucleotides: TGTGCCAGCAGCGGCGACGGGACTAGCACAGATACGCAGTATTTT.